The 18 T cell receptor beta chains below were found in one sample sequenced in a study of blood T cell repertoires in COVID-19. Assay used: immunoSEQ multiplex PCR; TCRdb lists only in-frame clones, some missing. This sample yields 410,000 or so clones, of which about 91% are seen a single time; about 1.6% belongs to the top ten. Sequencing used peripheral blood. These receptors were collected from a woman in her thirties or forties with COVID-19, enrolled during active disease.

J is TRBJ1-2 and V is TRBV6-2 or TRBV6-3; the D gene is possibly TRBD1 (6 bases). The CDR3 contains 14 residues. The V gene lost 5 bases and the J gene lost 5 bases, with 15 bases spanning the gap. CDR1 MNHEY and CDR2 SVGEGT come from the germline V gene. This CDR3 is CASSPQPRGYGYTF. CDR3 coding DNA: TGTGCCAGCAGTCCCCAACCCAGGGGTTATGGCTACACCTTC.

The V gene is TRBV5-6, the J gene TRBJ2-4; D gene ambiguous. Trimming took off 5 bases at V and 7 bases at J, with 13 bases between the two ends. The CDR3 is 13 amino acids. Germline CDR1 SGHDT, CDR2 YYEEEE. DNA for the CDR3: TGTGCCAGCAGGGGTGACCCGCGGAACATTCAGTACTTC. Translation gives CASRGDPRNIQYF.

To note about this clone: Within the sample, other DNA sequences also encode this same CDR3. Here the CDR3 DNA reads TGTGCCAGCAGTTTACGACAGGGCAATCAGCCCCAGCATTTT. Translated: CASSLRQGNQPQHF. The chain is built from TRBV27 and TRBJ1-5, with D tentatively TRBD1 (6 bases). Germline V gene lookup returns CDR1 MNHEY and CDR2 SMNVEV (reference sequence). The V end lost 2 bases, the J end lost 2 bases, and 7 bases lay between the germline ends. The CDR3 consists of 14 residues.

This clone has only a few counts. The chain is built from TRBV4-3 and TRBJ2-7, with 7 positions matching TRBD1. From germline, CDR1 is LGHNA and CDR2 YSLEER. The V segment lost 1 base and the J segment 6 bases; nucleotides outside the gene matches: 9. The CDR3 is 15 residues long. CDR3 sequence (DNA): TGCGCCAGCAGCCAAGCGACAGGTGGGGACAGCGAGCAGTACTTC. Amino acids: CASSQATGGDSEQYF.

V gene TRBV9 combines with J gene TRBJ1-1; tentatively, D is TRBD1 (5 bases). The CDR3 sequence is 14 residues long. Trimming shortened V by 4 bases and J by 1 base, and 11 bases separated the two germline ends. Germline V gene sequence: CDR1 SGDLS, CDR2 YYNGEE. The CDR3 spells CASSPSQGNTEAFF. In DNA form, the CDR3 reads TGTGCCAGCAGCCCGAGCCAGGGGAACACTGAAGCTTTCTTT.

On this clone itself: Relative to the germline gene, one junction end is altered; a read error may explain this. The sample contains more than one DNA sequence encoding this CDR3. The chain employs TRBV5-5 and TRBJ2-7; tentatively, D is TRBD1 or TRBD2 (6 bases each). Germline CDR1 is SGHKS and CDR2 is YYEKEE (reference sequence). This CDR3 has 13 amino acids. CDR3 sequence: CASSLGGAVEQYF. CDR3 sequence (DNA): TGTGCCAGTAGCTTGGGGGGCGCGGTCGAGCAGTACTTC.

J is TRBJ2-1 and V is TRBV30; 13 bases match TRBD2. Looked up from germline, CDR1 is GTSNPN and CDR2 is SVGIG (reference sequence). Germline trimming cut 0 bases from V and 1 base from J; bases unmatched to any gene: 12. The CDR3 runs to 20 residues. This CDR3 is CAWSVFELAGGPVSYNEQFF. The CDR3 nucleotides read TGTGCCTGGAGTGTATTTGAACTAGCGGGAGGGCCGGTATCCTACAATGAGCAGTTCTTC.

The rearrangement links TRBV15 to TRBJ2-7; 8 bases line up with TRBD1. With V trimmed by 2 bases and J by 2 bases, 11 bases remained unmatched. The germline V gene has CDR1 LNHNV and CDR2 YYDKDF (reference sequence). The CDR3 extends over 17 amino acids. The CDR3 loop is CATSRRVGQGRTYEQYF. The CDR3 DNA is TGTGCCACCAGCAGACGGGTAGGACAGGGCCGTACCTACGAGCAGTACTTC.

This rearrangement joins TRBV27 to TRBJ1-5; tentatively, D is TRBD1 (6 bases). The CDR3 is made up of 16 amino acids. The ends were cut back, 2 bases at V and 7 bases at J, with 18 bases in the middle. Germline V gene lookup returns CDR1 MNHEY and CDR2 SMNVEV (reference sequence). The CDR3 here is CASSLKGHLVEQPQHF. The DNA for the CDR3 is TGTGCCAGCAGTTTAAAGGGACATCTCGTGGAGCAGCCCCAGCATTTT.

V is TRBV24-1 and J is TRBJ2-7, with D possibly matching TRBD2 (5 bases). The CDR3 is made up of 13 amino acids. In germline, CDR1 is KGHDR, CDR2 SFDVKD. V was shortened by 7 bases and J by 6 bases, with 15 bases between the two germline ends. This CDR3 is CATSRGAELEQYF. The CDR3 coding sequence is TGTGCCACCAGCCGGGGAGCGGAACTCGAGCAGTACTTC.

The rearrangement links TRBV7-6 to TRBJ2-6, with 7 bases matching TRBD1. V gave up 4 bases and J gave up 4 bases; unmatched junction bases: 16. Germline loops: CDR1 SGHVS, CDR2 FNYEAQ. This CDR3 comprises 19 residues. CDR3 sequence: CASSSNTGTADQGANVLTF. CDR3 DNA sequence: TGTGCCAGCAGCTCAAACACCGGGACAGCGGACCAAGGGGCCAACGTCCTGACTTTC.

The J gene is TRBJ2-1, the V gene TRBV7-3, with TRBD2 matching over 8 bases. Germline assignment: CDR1 SGHTA and CDR2 FQGTGA. V lost 1 base, J lost 4 bases, and 6 bases stayed unmatched. The CDR3 has 16 amino acids. This CDR3 reads CASSLRSGGNYNEQFF. The CDR3 DNA follows: TGTGCCAGCAGCTTAAGATCGGGGGGGAATTACAATGAGCAGTTCTTC.

This chain links TRBV30 with TRBJ2-2; no clear D gene. V was shortened by 3 bases and J by 4 bases, with 12 bases between the two germline ends. Germline CDR1 and CDR2: GTSNPN and SVGIG (reference sequence). The CDR3 loop spans 14 amino acids. Here the CDR3 DNA reads TGTGCCTGGAGGCGTCAGGCCCCCACCGGGGAGCTGTTTTTT. As protein: CAWRRQAPTGELFF.

The chain has TRBV5-4 and TRBJ2-1, with 10 nucleotides matching TRBD2. The CDR3 has 16 amino acids. The trim removed 4 bases at V and 7 bases at J, leaving 11 bases unmatched. The germline gives CDR1 SGHNT, CDR2 YYREEE (reference sequence). The CDR3 sequence is CASSPALVAGGNEQFF. For the CDR3, the DNA is TGTGCCAGCAGCCCGGCGTTGGTAGCGGGAGGAAATGAGCAGTTCTTC. Together with reference TRBV5-4 and TRBJ2-1, the CDR3 gives the full variable domain: ETGVTQSPTHLIKTRGQQVTLRCSSQSGHNTVSWYQQALGQGPQFIFQYYREEENGRGNFPPRFSGLQFPNYSSELNVNALELDDSALYLCASSPALVAGGNEQFFGPGTRLTVL.

This rearrangement joins TRBV7-9 to TRBJ1-6, with TRBD1 as a possible D gene (6 bases). The CDR3 is 18 residues long. V was pared by 6 bases and J by 4 bases, with 22 bases between. Germline CDR1 SEHNR, CDR2 FQNEAQ (reference sequence). The CDR3 DNA reads TGTGCCAGCAGTATAGGCACTGTACAGGGAACTTATAATTCACCCCTCCACTTT. This sequence encodes CASSIGTVQGTYNSPLHF.

This chain links TRBV5-1 with TRBJ2-2; TRBD1 matches 8 bases. The CDR3 spans 16 residues. Germline-derived CDR1 and CDR2 are SGHRS and YFSETQ. The trim removed 1 base at V and 5 bases at J, leaving 7 bases unmatched. The DNA of the CDR3 is TGCGCCAGCAGCTTGTTTCAGGGGGCAGGGACCGGGGAGCTGTTTTTT. This codes for CASSLFQGAGTGELFF.

The chain uses TRBV4-1 and TRBJ1-2, with D possibly TRBD1 on 5 matching bases. From germline, CDR1 is MGHRA and CDR2 YSYEKL. Trimming stripped 4 bases from V and 1 base from J, with 7 bases between. The CDR3 consists of 13 residues. The CDR3 DNA reads TGCGCCAGCAGCCTCGACAGTAACTATGGCTACACCTTC. This gives the protein CASSLDSNYGYTF.

The rearrangement uses TRBV5-4 and TRBJ2-3; perhaps TRBD2 as D (5 bases). This CDR3 has 15 residues. CDR1 SGHNT and CDR2 YYREEE come from the germline V gene (reference sequence). V was cut by 1 base and J by 6 bases, with 15 bases left in between. The CDR3 region is CASSLTGIPDDTQYF. The CDR3 coding sequence is TGTGCCAGCAGCTTGACCGGGATTCCAGACGATACGCAGTATTTT.